This T cell receptor beta chain was retrieved from a study of cytomegalovirus exposure and HLA in healthy donors. 13 Jbeta primers and 60 Vbeta primers were used for the PCR. Profiled with immunoSEQ multiplex PCR; TCRdb holds only in-frame clones, not every one. The sample yields 98,000 or so clones, 60% to 85% seen once. V lost 4 bases, J lost 3 bases, and 4 bases stayed unmatched. The CDR3 sequence is 14 residues long. Germline V lookup: CDR1 MDHEN, CDR2 SYDVKM. General observations from the study: V- and J-gene trimming of TCR beta was linked (in a later analysis) to a missense DCLRE1C variant. When a later analysis compared HLA-associated TCR beta chains with equally common others, the HLA-associated chains turned out to be more clonally expanded and to have lower generation probabilities. Several of the most significant clusters were apparently associated with common viral pathogens in a later analysis. Some TCR beta chains (roughly 150 of them) were listed as cytomegalovirus-associated.

A note on this clone: Its antigen is undetermined.

The chain recombines TRBV28 with TRBJ2-7; the match to TRBD1 covers 9 bases. The specimen sequenced was PBMCs. The receptor comes from a man aged 60 to 69 in good health and CMV-seropositive. For the CDR3, the DNA is TGTGCCAGCAGTTCCGGGACAGGGATCTACGAGCAGTACTTC. Its protein product is CASSSGTGIYEQYF.